The sequence of this TCR beta chain was determined in a study of shared clonotypes between healthy human individuals. Execution of the assay was at deep level. In the original processing: ImmunoSEQ gave junction-only sequences without quality scores, so filtering differed. Assay: immunoSEQ multiplex PCR; the TCRdb copy retains only in-frame clones and omits some. V and J calls and clone size are those listed in that table; D and trimming were worked out from the DNA. This table has about 450,000 clones, 70% to 80% appearing once. The clonotype originates from a woman aged 40 to 55 in good health. Some clones in this sample may be carry-over from other donors' samples. The sample taken for sequencing was PBMCs.

The CDR3 coding sequence is TGCGCCAGCAGCCAAACGCAGGGGTACGAGCAGTACTTC. As protein: CASSQTQGYEQYF. The genes are TRBV4-3 and TRBJ2-7; D may be TRBD1 (6 bases). Germline V lookup: CDR1 LGHNA, CDR2 YSLEER. This CDR3 has 13 residues. Trimming took off 2 bases at V and 4 bases at J, with 9 bases between the two ends.